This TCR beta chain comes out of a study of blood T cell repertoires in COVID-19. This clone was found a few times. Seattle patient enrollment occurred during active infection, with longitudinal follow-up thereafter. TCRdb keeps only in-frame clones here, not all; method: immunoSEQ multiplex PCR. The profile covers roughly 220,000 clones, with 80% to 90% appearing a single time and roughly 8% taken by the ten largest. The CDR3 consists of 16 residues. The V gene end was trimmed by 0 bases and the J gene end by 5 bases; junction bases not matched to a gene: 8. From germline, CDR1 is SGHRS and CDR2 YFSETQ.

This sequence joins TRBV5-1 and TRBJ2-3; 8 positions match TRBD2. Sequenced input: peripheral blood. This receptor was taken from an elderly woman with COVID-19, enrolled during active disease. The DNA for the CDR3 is TGCGCCAGCAGCTTGGTTAGCGGGGCCCTACAAGATACGCAGTATTTT. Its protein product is CASSLVSGALQDTQYF.